This T cell receptor (beta chain) came from a study of blood T cell repertoires in COVID-19. V gave up 7 bases and J gave up 5 bases; unmatched junction bases: 9. The CDR3 is made up of 14 amino acids. The germline V gene encodes CDR1 GTSNPN and CDR2 SVGIG (reference sequence). This clone was recorded only once. Participants were aged roughly 18 to 89 years, lived in under 25 US areas, and enrolled virtually. Produced via immunoSEQ multiplex PCR; TCRdb's table is partial and in-frame only. The sample consists of 230,000 or so clones, 88% of them appearing once. The sequence derives from a woman aged 50 to 65 with acute COVID-19. The specimen sequenced was PBMCs or T cells enriched from blood (not recorded which). J is TRBJ2-5 and V is TRBV30; the match to TRBD2 covers 11 bases. Here the CDR3 reads CASSPGLAVETQYF. The CDR3 coding sequence is TGTGCCTCCAGTCCGGGACTAGCGGTGGAGACCCAGTACTTC.